This passage covers 15 T cell receptor beta chains from one sample sequenced in a study of T cell responses to AZD1222 COVID-19 vaccine. Some clones are missing from TCRdb's copy, which holds only in-frame ones; the method was immunoSEQ multiplex PCR. The sample includes more than 150,000 clones, 87% of them seen just once. The material was peripheral blood, obtained 28 days after the second AZD1222 dose. Receptors originate from an adult who received the AZD1222 COVID-19 vaccine.

This clone was observed a single time. The rearrangement joins TRBV27 to TRBJ2-2; 7 bases agree with TRBD2. The germline V gene encodes CDR1 MNHEY and CDR2 SMNVEV (reference sequence). The CDR3 is 17 residues long. Trimming removed 5 bases from V and 4 bases from J; junction bases left unmatched: 13. The CDR3 coding sequence is TGTGCCAGCAGTCCCCTCGTCCCGGGAGGAGGCACCGGGGAGCTGTTTTTT. Translated: CASSPLVPGGGTGELFF.

The V and J genes are TRBV7-9 and TRBJ2-1; D not resolved. This CDR3 spans 14 amino acids. Germline-derived CDR1 and CDR2 are SEHNR and FQNEAQ (reference sequence). Trimming took 5 bases from V and 5 from J, leaving 13 bases between them. CDR3 coding DNA: TGTGCCAGCAGCAAGGGCGGCTGGGACAATGAGCAGTTCTTC. The encoded protein is CASSKGGWDNEQFF.

This chain links TRBV28 with TRBJ2-1; the D is unclear. Trimming stripped 3 bases from V and 3 bases from J, with 12 bases between. Germline CDR1 and CDR2: MDHEN and SYDVKM. This CDR3 has 15 amino acids. The CDR3 DNA is TGTGCCAGCAGTTTCGTAAGTCTCGGCTACAATGAGCAGTTCTTC. Translating gives CASSFVSLGYNEQFF.

The V call is TRBV6-2 or TRBV6-3, the J call TRBJ1-4; weak D call: TRBD1 (6 bases). V gave up 6 bases and J gave up 0 bases, with 14 bases separating them. CDR1 and CDR2 (germline): MNHEY, SVGEGT. There are 16 residues in the CDR3. The CDR3 loop is CASRPGQRTTNEKLFF. The CDR3 DNA sequence: TGTGCCAGCAGACCTGGACAGAGGACAACTAATGAAAAACTGTTTTTT.

V gene TRBV6-5 combines with J gene TRBJ1-6; the match to TRBD1 covers 7 bases. With 6 bases clipped from V and 10 bases from J, the junction kept 3 bases outside the gene matches. Germline V gene sequence: CDR1 MNHEY, CDR2 SVGAGI. CDR3 size: 12 residues. The CDR3 DNA follows: TGTGCCAGCAGAACAGGGGAATCACCCCTCCACTTT. This encodes CASRTGESPLHF.

The genes are TRBV18 and TRBJ1-5; D perhaps matches TRBD1 (5 bases). Trimming left V 2 bases short and J 11 bases short, with 7 bases between. The CDR3 runs 11 residues. Germline CDR1 and CDR2: KGHSH and LQKENI. This chain's CDR3 is CASSPGGTQHF. The CDR3 bases are TGTGCCAGCTCACCAGGGGGGACCCAGCATTTT. The entire variable domain, with the rest obtained from reference TRBV18 and TRBJ1-5, is as follows: NAGVMQNPRHLVRRRGQEARLRCSPMKGHSHVYWYRQLPEEGLKFMVYLQKENIIDESGMPKERFSAEFPKEGPSILRIQQVVRGDSAAYFCASSPGGTQHFGDGTRLSIL.

This chain joins TRBV5-1 and TRBJ2-7; no reliable D call. Trimming took off 7 bases at V and 5 bases at J, with 10 bases between the two ends. This CDR3 spans 11 amino acids. Germline-derived CDR1 and CDR2 are SGHRS and YFSETQ. The DNA for the CDR3 is TGCGCCAGCCGATTTGCTAACGAGCAGTACTTC. As protein: CASRFANEQYF.

The chain combines TRBV20-1 with TRBJ1-5; D not certain. V gave up 6 bases and J gave up 6 bases, with 12 bases separating them. From germline, CDR1 is DFQATT and CDR2 SNEGSKA (reference sequence). This CDR3 region has 12 residues. The CDR3 sequence is CSASRRGQPQHF. The CDR3 DNA follows: TGCAGTGCCAGTCGGCGGGGTCAGCCCCAGCATTTT.

This clone showed up just a few times. This chain links TRBV9 with TRBJ1-6, with a tentative D call TRBD1 (5 bases). The CDR3 runs to 15 residues. V lost 3 bases to trimming and J lost 6 bases, with 13 bases between them. Germline loops: CDR1 SGDLS, CDR2 YYNGEE. The CDR3 reads CASSALGGVNSPLHF. The CDR3 DNA sequence: TGTGCCAGCAGCGCCCTGGGAGGGGTTAATTCACCCCTCCACTTT.

The chain is built from TRBV19 and TRBJ1-6; a weak D match, TRBD1 (6 bases). Germline V CDR1 and CDR2: LNHDA, SQIVND (reference sequence). The CDR3 length is 15 residues. Deletions cut 3 bases from V and 6 bases from J, with 12 bases between. CDR3 sequence reads: CASSMAGAGNSPLHF. CDR3 coding DNA: TGTGCCAGTAGTATGGCGGGGGCCGGTAATTCACCCCTCCACTTT. The variable domain in full, with the rest retrieved from reference TRBV19 and TRBJ1-6, is DGGITQSPKYLFRKEGQNVTLSCEQNLNHDAMYWYRQDPGQGLRLIYYSQIVNDFQKGDIAEGYSVSREKKESFPLTVTSAQKNPTAFYLCASSMAGAGNSPLHFGNGTRLTVT.

This sequence joins TRBV6-2 or TRBV6-3 and TRBJ2-1; 7 nucleotides align to TRBD2. CDR1 MNHEY and CDR2 SVGEGT come from the germline V gene. CDR3 length: 16 residues. The V gene end was trimmed by 5 bases and the J gene end by 0 bases; junction bases not matched to a gene: 7. CDR3 DNA: TGTGCCAGCAGTCGTAGCGGGTTTAGCTCCTACAATGAGCAGTTCTTC. Amino acid sequence: CASSRSGFSSYNEQFF.

In the case of this clone: Within the sample, other DNA sequences also encode this same CDR3. The V call is TRBV9, the J call TRBJ2-1; 13 bases line up with TRBD2. The CDR3 is 18 amino acids. With V trimmed by 0 bases and J by 6 bases, 9 bases remained unmatched. The V gene's germline CDR1 is SGDLS and CDR2 YYNGEE. Here the CDR3 reads CASSVEGLAGQLRNEQFF. DNA of the CDR3: TGTGCCAGCAGCGTAGAGGGACTAGCGGGACAACTACGCAATGAGCAGTTCTTC.

V gene TRBV7-9 combines with J gene TRBJ2-3; TRBD1 agrees at 7 bases. Per the germline V gene, CDR1 is SEHNR and CDR2 is FQNEAQ (reference sequence). This CDR3 is 14 amino acids long. V lost 1 base and J lost 5; bases outside the gene matches: 3. As DNA, the CDR3 is TGTGCCAGCAGCTTAGGACAGGGTGTAGATACGCAGTATTTT. Translated, it gives CASSLGQGVDTQYF.

The chain joins TRBV4-2 to TRBJ2-7, with 7 bases matching TRBD1. CDR1 is LGHNA, CDR2 YNFKEQ, per germline. There are 15 residues in the CDR3. The V gene end was trimmed by 2 bases and the J gene end by 2 bases; junction bases not matched to a gene: 6. The CDR3 region is CASSQTTGTTYEQYF. In DNA form, the CDR3 reads TGTGCCAGCAGCCAAACGACAGGGACGACCTACGAGCAGTACTTC.

The CDR3 here is CASSLYTRNTGELFF. CDR3 bases: TGCGCCAGCAGCTTGTATACTAGAAACACCGGGGAGCTGTTTTTT. V usage is TRBV5-1 and J usage is TRBJ2-2; D is possibly TRBD2 (5 bases). V dropped 1 base and J dropped 2 bases, with 9 bases sitting between them. Germline CDR1 and CDR2: SGHRS and YFSETQ. The CDR3 runs to 15 residues.